One sample yielded the 3 T cell receptor beta chains listed below, sequenced in a study of blood T cell repertoires in COVID-19. The repertoire was sequenced with immunoSEQ multiplex PCR; TCRdb's copy has only in-frame clones and lacks some. The profile covers about 390,000 clones, with more than 70% appearing a single time and about 2.1% taken by the ten largest. The sequencing input was peripheral blood. All receptors derive from a woman aged 55-70 years with COVID-19, enrolled during active disease.

This clone was detected only once. This rearrangement joins TRBV6-1 to TRBJ1-2; D might be TRBD1 (6 bases). The CDR3 contains 13 residues. Germline CDR1 MNHNS, CDR2 SASEGT. The V gene lost 2 bases and the J gene lost 8 bases, with 12 bases spanning the gap. The CDR3 DNA reads as TGTGCCAGCAGTGAACGGGGGGCGGGAGGCTACACCTTC. The encoded protein is CASSERGAGGYTF.

This sequence joins TRBV7-3 and TRBJ2-1; perhaps TRBD2 as D (5 bases). The length of the CDR3 is 14 residues. V lost 1 base and J 6 bases, leaving 10 bases between the germline ends. Germline lookup yields CDR1 SGHTA and CDR2 FQGTGA. The CDR3 DNA sequence: TGTGCCAGCAGCTTAATAGCGTGGGGCAATGAGCAGTTCTTC. Protein: CASSLIAWGNEQFF.

This sequence joins TRBV4-1 and TRBJ2-3; D gene unclear. The CDR3 covers 12 residues. The germline V gene encodes CDR1 MGHRA and CDR2 YSYEKL. The V and J ends lost 1 base and 3 bases respectively, with 2 bases between them. The CDR3 nucleotides are TGCGCCAGCAGCCAAGTAACAGATACGCAGTATTTT. Its translation is CASSQVTDTQYF.